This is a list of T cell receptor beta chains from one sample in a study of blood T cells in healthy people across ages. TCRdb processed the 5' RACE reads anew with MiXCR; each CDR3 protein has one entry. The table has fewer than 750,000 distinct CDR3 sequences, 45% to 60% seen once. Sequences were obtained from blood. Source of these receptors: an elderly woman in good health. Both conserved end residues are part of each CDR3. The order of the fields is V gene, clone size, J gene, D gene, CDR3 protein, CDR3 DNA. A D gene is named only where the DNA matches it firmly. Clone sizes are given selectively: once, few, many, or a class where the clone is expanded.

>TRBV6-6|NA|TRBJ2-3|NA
CASLPGGTDTQYF
TGTGCCAGCCTTCCGGGGGGCACAGATACGCAGTATTTT
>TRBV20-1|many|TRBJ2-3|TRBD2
CSAASGGHTDTQYF
TGCAGTGCTGCTAGCGGGGGCCACACAGATACGCAGTATTTT
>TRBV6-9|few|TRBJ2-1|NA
CASFLYNEQFF
TGTGCCAGCTTTCTTTACAATGAGCAGTTCTTC
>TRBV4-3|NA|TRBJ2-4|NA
CASSQGPGAPHNIQYF
TGCGCCAGCAGCCAAGGACCAGGGGCCCCCCACAACATTCAGTACTTC
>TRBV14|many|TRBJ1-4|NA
CASNRDLNEKLFF
TGTGCCAGCAACCGGGACCTTAATGAAAAACTGTTTTTT
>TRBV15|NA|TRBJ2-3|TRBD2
CATRTSGETDTQYF
TGTGCCACCAGGACTAGCGGGGAAACAGATACGCAGTATTTT
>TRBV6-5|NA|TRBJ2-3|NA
CASSYLPGHTDTQYF
TGTGCCAGCAGTTACTTACCGGGCCACACAGATACGCAGTATTTT
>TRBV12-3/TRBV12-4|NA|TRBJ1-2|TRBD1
CASSSPGQFYGYTF
TGTGCCAGCAGTTCGCCGGGACAGTTCTATGGCTACACCTTC
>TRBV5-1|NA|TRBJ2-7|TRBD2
CASSMTSGSYNEQYF
TGCGCCAGCAGCATGACTAGCGGCTCCTACAATGAGCAGTACTTC
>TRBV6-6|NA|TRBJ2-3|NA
CASSYSGVGTDTQYF
TGTGCCAGCAGTTACTCAGGGGTTGGCACAGATACGCAGTATTTT
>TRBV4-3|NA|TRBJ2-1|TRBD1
CASSPQDRPYNEQFF
TGCGCCAGCAGCCCCCAGGACAGGCCATACAATGAGCAGTTCTTC
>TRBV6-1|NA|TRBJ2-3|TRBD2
CASRSGRTDTQYF
TGTGCCAGCCGTAGCGGGAGGACAGATACGCAGTATTTT
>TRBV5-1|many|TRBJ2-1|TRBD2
CASSVIAGAREQFF
TGCGCCAGCAGCGTGATAGCGGGAGCAAGAGAGCAGTTCTTC
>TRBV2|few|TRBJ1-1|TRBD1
CASSKQGGTTEAFF
TGTGCCAGCAGCAAACAGGGGGGGACAACTGAAGCTTTCTTT
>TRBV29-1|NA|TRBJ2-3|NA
CSVGIGAGGTDTQYF
TGCAGCGTTGGGATAGGGGCCGGCGGCACAGATACGCAGTATTTT
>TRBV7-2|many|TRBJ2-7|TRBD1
CASSLAGQYEQYF
TGTGCCAGCAGCTTAGCGGGACAGTACGAGCAGTACTTC
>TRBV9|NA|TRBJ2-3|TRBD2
CASSEEGREGADTQYF
TGTGCCAGCAGCGAGGAGGGGCGGGAGGGCGCAGATACGCAGTATTTT
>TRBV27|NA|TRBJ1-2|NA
CASSSQEKRGYTF
TGTGCCAGCAGTTCACAGGAGAAGCGTGGCTACACCTTC
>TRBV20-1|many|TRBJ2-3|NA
CSAKDGRDTQYF
TGCAGTGCTAAGGATGGGAGAGATACGCAGTATTTT
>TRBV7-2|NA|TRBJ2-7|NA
CASSLNPRYEQYF
TGTGCCAGCAGCTTAAATCCTCGGTACGAGCAGTACTTC
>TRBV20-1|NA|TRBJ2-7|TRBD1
CSATTGEVYEQYF
TGCAGTGCTACGACAGGGGAGGTCTACGAGCAGTACTTC
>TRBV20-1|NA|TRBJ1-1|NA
CSASRPARDTEAFF
TGCAGTGCAAGCCGACCAGCGAGGGACACTGAAGCTTTCTTT
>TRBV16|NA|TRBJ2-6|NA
CASSPPIATANVLTF
TGTGCCAGCAGCCCTCCCATAGCAACGGCCAACGTCCTGACTTTC
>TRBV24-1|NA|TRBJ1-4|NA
CATSDPGRNEKLFF
TGTGCCACCAGTGATCCGGGGCGTAATGAAAAACTGTTTTTT
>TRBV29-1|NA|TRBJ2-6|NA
CSVVQSSGANVLTF
TGCAGCGTTGTTCAGAGCTCTGGGGCCAACGTCCTGACTTTC
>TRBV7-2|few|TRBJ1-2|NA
CASSLARREGYTF
TGTGCCAGCAGCTTAGCGCGCAGGGAAGGCTACACCTTC
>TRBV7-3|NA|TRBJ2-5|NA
CASSPRNGETQYF
TGTGCCAGCAGCCCCCGAAATGGAGAGACCCAGTACTTC
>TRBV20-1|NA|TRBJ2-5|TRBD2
CSARPRAGAETQYF
TGCAGTGCTAGGCCACGAGCGGGAGCGGAGACCCAGTACTTC
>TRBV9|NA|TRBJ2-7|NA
CASSVEAAGSYEQYF
TGTGCCAGCAGCGTAGAGGCGGCAGGGTCCTACGAGCAGTACTTC
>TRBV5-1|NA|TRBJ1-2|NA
CASSGTGTSYGYTF
TGCGCCAGCAGCGGCACCGGGACAAGCTATGGCTACACCTTC
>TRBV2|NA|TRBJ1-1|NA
CASSEEPQWGTEAFF
TGTGCCAGCAGTGAAGAGCCCCAATGGGGCACTGAAGCTTTCTTT
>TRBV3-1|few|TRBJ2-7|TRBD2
CASSQGTSGRNEQYF
TGTGCCAGCAGCCAGGGGACTAGCGGGAGAAATGAGCAGTACTTC
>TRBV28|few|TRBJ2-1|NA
CASSFELADEQFF
TGTGCCAGCAGTTTCGAGCTGGCCGATGAGCAGTTCTTC
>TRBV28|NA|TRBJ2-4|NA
CASSLLRNIQYF
TGTGCCAGCAGTTTATTGAGAAACATTCAGTACTTC
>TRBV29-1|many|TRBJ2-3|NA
CSGDSPDTQYF
TGCAGCGGAGACTCGCCAGATACGCAGTATTTT
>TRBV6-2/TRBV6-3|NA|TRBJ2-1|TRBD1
CASSYSPGQGPFF
TGTGCCAGCAGTTACTCACCGGGACAGGGGCCGTTCTTC
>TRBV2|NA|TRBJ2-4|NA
CASSAIPPEIQYF
TGTGCCAGCAGTGCGATCCCCCCGGAAATTCAGTACTTC
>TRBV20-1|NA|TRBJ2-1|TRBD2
CSAWTSHSDEQFF
TGCAGTGCGTGGACTAGCCACAGCGATGAGCAGTTCTTC
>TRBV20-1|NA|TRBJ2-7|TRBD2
CSARIPSGSGYNEQYF
TGCAGTGCTAGGATCCCAAGCGGGAGTGGCTACAATGAGCAGTACTTC
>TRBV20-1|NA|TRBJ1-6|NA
CSAKRGAGTNNSPLHF
TGCAGTGCCAAGAGAGGGGCTGGGACCAATAATTCACCCCTCCACTTT